Listed here are 14 T cell receptor beta chains from one sample, sequenced in a study of T-cell memory formation after mild COVID-19. TCRdb independently ran MiXCR on the 5' RACE reads; one entry per CDR3 protein. The repertoire holds more than 400,000 distinct CDR3 sequences, with roughly 18% as singletons. The sequencing sample was made of PBMCs or a T cell subset sorted from them (not recorded which). These receptor sequences come from an adult woman who had mild COVID-19 (a few samples of this study predate the infection). Cell type and time point are not known.

The chain recombines TRBV29-1 with TRBJ1-1; D not resolved. This CDR3 contains 15 residues. The germline V gene has CDR1 SQVTM and CDR2 ANQGSEA. Trimming took off 1 base at V and 2 bases at J, with 14 bases between the two ends. The CDR3: CSVEAGLTPNTEAFF. The CDR3 nucleotides read TGCAGCGTTGAAGCCGGTCTTACCCCTAACACTGAAGCTTTCTTT. Based on the CDR3 plus reference TRBV29-1 and TRBJ1-1, the full variable domain is SAVISQKPSRDICQRGTSLTIQCQVDSQVTMMFWYRQQPGQSLTLIATANQGSEATYESGFVIDKFPISRPNLTFSTLTVSNMSPEDSSIYLCSVEAGLTPNTEAFFGQGTRLTVV.

This clonotype has ten or more counts. J is TRBJ2-1 and V is TRBV5-4, with D possibly being TRBD2 (5 bases). Trimming took off 2 bases at V and 10 bases at J, with 10 bases between the two ends. Germline lookup yields CDR1 SGHNT and CDR2 YYREEE (reference sequence). The CDR3 is 12 residues long. In DNA form, the CDR3 reads TGTGCCAGCAGCTTAGGGAGCACCGAGCAGTTCTTC. Protein: CASSLGSTEQFF. Together with reference TRBV5-4 and TRBJ2-1, the CDR3 gives the full variable domain: ETGVTQSPTHLIKTRGQQVTLRCSSQSGHNTVSWYQQALGQGPQFIFQYYREEENGRGNFPPRFSGLQFPNYSSELNVNALELDDSALYLCASSLGSTEQFFGPGTRLTVL.

The table lists this clonotype with a few counts. The chain combines TRBV5-6 with TRBJ2-7, with 8 bases matching TRBD1. The J segment lost 3 bases and the V segment lost 5 bases, leaving 7 bases of the junction unmatched. In germline, CDR1 is SGHDT, CDR2 YYEEEE. This CDR3 is 14 amino acids long. The chain's CDR3 is CASRQGTGFYEQYF. CDR3 DNA: TGTGCCAGCAGGCAAGGGACAGGATTCTACGAGCAGTACTTC.

This rearrangement joins TRBV7-2 to TRBJ2-3; a weak D match, TRBD1 (5 bases). Trimming removed 1 base at V and 6 bases at J, with 14 bases between. The CDR3 runs to 15 residues. The germline CDR1 and CDR2 sequences are SGHTA and FQGNSA. The CDR3 region has the DNA TGTGCCAGCAGCTTAGGACAGACCCTCCGGGATACGCAGTATTTT. This translates into CASSLGQTLRDTQYF.

This clonotype was seen many times. CDR3 bases: TGTGCCAGCAGCTTAGGGGGGACAGGGGGCAGGTACGAGCAGTACTTC. This gives the protein CASSLGGTGGRYEQYF. V gene TRBV7-9 combines with J gene TRBJ2-7, with 12 nucleotides matching TRBD1. From germline, CDR1 is SEHNR and CDR2 FQNEAQ (reference sequence). V lost 1 base and J lost 4; bases outside the gene matches: 5. This CDR3 is built from 16 residues.

This chain joins TRBV27 and TRBJ2-7; 10 nucleotides align to TRBD2. The V segment lost 3 bases and the J segment 4 bases; nucleotides outside the gene matches: 9. Looked up from germline, CDR1 is MNHEY and CDR2 is SMNVEV (reference sequence). CDR3 length equals 16 residues. CDR3 amino acids: CASSFTSGTARYEQYF. DNA of the CDR3: TGTGCCAGCAGTTTTACTAGCGGGACAGCAAGGTACGAGCAGTACTTC.

The V and J genes are TRBV19 and TRBJ2-7, with 10 bases lining up with TRBD1. Trimming cost V 0 bases and J 4 bases; bases outside gene matches: 6. Per the germline V gene, CDR1 is LNHDA and CDR2 is SQIVND (reference sequence). The CDR3 extends over 16 amino acids. CDR3 bases: TGTGCCAGTAGTATAGATCGCGGGACAGGGGTTTACGAGCAGTACTTC. It encodes CASSIDRGTGVYEQYF.

This chain uses TRBV12-3 or TRBV12-4 with TRBJ2-3; no firm D call. This CDR3 has 12 amino acids. V shed 4 bases and J shed 3 bases, with 5 bases lying between them. The CDR3 here is CASSSITDTQYF. DNA for the CDR3: TGTGCCAGCAGTTCAATAACAGATACGCAGTATTTT.

A few counts support this clonotype. This chain uses TRBV29-1 with TRBJ2-3, with D tentatively TRBD1 or TRBD2 (6 bases each). Trimming shortened V by 4 bases and J by 1 base, and 9 bases separated the two germline ends. The V gene's germline CDR1 is SQVTM and CDR2 ANQGSEA. The CDR3 has 13 residues. CDR3 residues: CSVAGAGTDTQYF. For the CDR3, the DNA is TGCAGCGTTGCGGGGGCCGGCACAGATACGCAGTATTTT.

J is TRBJ1-2 and V is TRBV27, with 7 bases that match TRBD1. The CDR3 has 13 amino acids. CDR1 and CDR2 (germline): MNHEY, SMNVEV (reference sequence). Trimming took 3 bases from V and 8 from J; bases not matched to a gene: 6. CDR3 nucleotides: TGTGCCAGCAGTTTCAGGACAGGCTGGGGCTACACCTTC. As protein: CASSFRTGWGYTF.

Only a few counts were recorded for this clonotype. J is TRBJ2-1 and V is TRBV29-1, with D unclear. V was pared by 0 bases and J by 0 bases, with 9 bases between. Germline V gene data show CDR1 as SQVTM and CDR2 as ANQGSEA. This CDR3 region has 15 residues. The CDR3 is CSVEEGLSSYNEQFF. The CDR3 DNA reads TGCAGCGTTGAAGAAGGGTTGTCCTCCTACAATGAGCAGTTCTTC.

This chain connects TRBV7-2 to TRBJ2-1; 9 nucleotides align to TRBD1. V was pared by 6 bases and J by 7 bases, with 10 bases of the junction left unmatched. This CDR3 has 15 amino acids. CDR1 and CDR2 from the germline V gene are SGHTA and FQGNSA. CDR3 sequence reads: CASRPTGGIKNEQFF. Here the CDR3 DNA reads TGTGCCAGCAGGCCTACAGGGGGCATCAAGAATGAGCAGTTCTTC.

This chain joins TRBV20-1 and TRBJ1-2, with a weak D call TRBD1 (6 bases). The CDR3 loop spans 11 amino acids. The germline V gene has CDR1 DFQATT and CDR2 SNEGSKA (reference sequence). Trimming left V 4 bases short and J 8 bases short, with 11 bases between. For the CDR3, the DNA is TGCAGTGCTACAGGGGTTACAGGCTACACCTTC. Protein product: CSATGVTGYTF.

The J gene is TRBJ2-1, the V gene TRBV5-1, with 10 positions matching TRBD1. CDR1 is SGHRS and CDR2 is YFSETQ in the germline V gene. Germline trimming cut 5 bases from V and 5 bases from J; bases unmatched to any gene: 7. CDR3 size: 15 residues. The CDR3 DNA sequence: TGCGCCAGCAGGTTAAGGGACAGGGGTCACAATGAGCAGTTCTTC. It translates to CASRLRDRGHNEQFF.